The 2 T cell receptor beta chains presented below share a single source sample, sequenced in a study of follicular helper T cells after annual influenza vaccination. The repertoire was sequenced with immunoSEQ multiplex PCR; TCRdb's copy has only in-frame clones and lacks some. The sample consists of approximately 7,400 clones, around four fifths of them appearing once. Time point given: 2014-2015 season, 7 days after vaccination. The sample here was CXCR5+ CD38- circulating T follicular helper cells from blood, taken 7 days after influenza vaccination. Subset defined: circulating Tfh, non-naive CD4+CXCR5+PD-1+ (ICOS+CD38+ or ICOS-CD38-). These receptors were collected from an adult who received the influenza vaccine.

The chain employs TRBV29-1 and TRBJ2-7, with 8 bases fitting TRBD1. Germline trimming cut 4 bases from V and 4 bases from J; bases unmatched to any gene: 3. The V gene's germline CDR1 is SQVTM and CDR2 ANQGSEA. There are 12 residues in the CDR3. CDR3 residues: CSVGTGKYEQYF. In DNA, the CDR3 is TGCAGCGTTGGGACAGGGAAATACGAGCAGTACTTC.

V gene TRBV15 combines with J gene TRBJ1-1; TRBD1 matches 7 bases. J was trimmed by 1 base and V by 8 bases; bases with no gene match: 7. This CDR3 is 14 amino acids long. CDR1 is LNHNV, CDR2 YYDKDF, per germline (reference sequence). The CDR3 coding sequence is TGTGCCACCGCGACAGGGAAGGGGAACACTGAAGCTTTCTTT. It is translated as CATATGKGNTEAFF.